A selection of T cell receptor beta chains follows, all from one sample in a study of cytotoxic CD8 clonotypes in ibrutinib-treated CLL. Some clones are missing from TCRdb's copy, which holds only in-frame ones; the method was immunoSEQ multiplex PCR. The sample lists approximately 120,000 clones, around 80% seen once, with 3.3% in the top ten. The source was PBMCs, collected after 24 months of ibrutinib treatment. These receptors were collected from a human donor with chronic lymphocytic leukemia. The CDR3 runs from the conserved cysteine through the conserved F or W.

TRBJ2-3,TRBV9,CASSVRDRTDTQYF
TRBJ1-6,TRBV7-2,CASSLDNRRNSPLHF
TRBJ2-7,TRBV6-6,CASSRLRSYEQYF
TRBJ2-7,TRBV5-1,CASSLERVYEQYF
TRBJ1-2,TRBV5-1,CASGPPEIGGYTF
TRBJ2-3,TRBV4-3,CASSQEKGLDTQYF
TRBJ1-2,TRBV6-5,CASSLQGAPAHGYTF
TRBJ1-6,TRBV2,CASSDGPTAGNSPLHF
TRBJ1-2,TRBV25-1,CASSELANYGYTF
TRBJ2-7,TRBV7-2,CASRRTTGPPYEQYF
TRBJ1-1,TRBV9,CASSVAGGDTEAFF
TRBJ2-2,TRBV2,CASSEAGRGGELFF
TRBJ1-1,TRBV7-9,CASSRGTEAFF
TRBJ2-2,TRBV7-9,CASTTRGAGTGELFF
TRBJ2-7,TRBV18,CASSPLTSNYEQYF
TRBJ2-5,TRBV2,CATRTSGGGETQYF
TRBJ1-2,TRBV15,CATSRDGDSLTNYGYTF
TRBJ2-3,TRBV11-2,CASSPINRRGGTDTQYF
TRBJ2-4,TRBV5-1,CASSGGQVNIQYF
TRBJ1-4,TRBV4-2,CASSPGVANEKLFF
TRBJ1-4,TRBV27,CASRRGGNEKLFF
TRBJ2-7,TRBV7-8,CASSTTGGGGEQYF
TRBJ1-3,TRBV2,CASSGLSGNTIYF
TRBJ2-4,TRBV16,CASSQTRLAKNIQYF
TRBJ1-1,TRBV10-2,CASREGTENTEAFF
TRBJ1-1,TRBV5-4,CASSADWNTEAFF
TRBJ2-4,TRBV7-8,CASSLREGDIQYF
TRBJ2-7,TRBV29-1,CSGGTHGGEQYF
TRBJ2-5,TRBV18,CASSSGERETQYF
TRBJ1-2,TRBV9,CASTVDPDMDYGYTF
TRBJ1-1,TRBV7-2,CASANRVREAFF
TRBJ2-1,TRBV5-5,CASSPYGDYNEQFF
TRBJ2-3,TRBV10-3,CAIRRGLSTDTQYF
TRBJ2-3,TRBV7-3,CASSRGDFLTDTQYF
TRBJ2-3,TRBV6-5,CASSRPGQGPDTQYF
TRBJ1-5,TRBV19,CASSPATGGANQPQHF
TRBJ2-1,TRBV7-2,CASRRKSLSYNEQFF